This T cell receptor (beta chain) was sequenced for a study of CXCR3-negative and CXCR3-positive naive CD8 T cells. This CDR3 region has 17 residues. Germline V CDR1 and CDR2: MNHEY, SVGAGI. Comments on this clonotype: Its antigen is not identified.

General study points: Naive CXCR3-positive cells had TRB CDR3s more hydrophobic than those of CXCR3-negative naive cells.

The libraries of TRB cDNA were constructed through 5' RACE using UMI labels. Following a re-call of the 5' RACE reads, TCRdb has one entry per CDR3 protein and lacks DNA. The listing contains 85,000 to 90,000 distinct CDR3 sequences. The sample consisted of naive CXCR3+ CD8+ T cells from blood. Documented subset: CD45RO-CCR7+CD27+CD95- naive CD8+ T cells expressing CXCR3 (TNR3+). This clonotype originated in a human donor in good health. Some clones in this sample may be carry-over from other donors' samples. J is TRBJ2-7 and V is TRBV6-5; TCRdb picks TRBD2, but there is no DNA to check that call. CDR3: CASSYTSFGLGSDEQYF.